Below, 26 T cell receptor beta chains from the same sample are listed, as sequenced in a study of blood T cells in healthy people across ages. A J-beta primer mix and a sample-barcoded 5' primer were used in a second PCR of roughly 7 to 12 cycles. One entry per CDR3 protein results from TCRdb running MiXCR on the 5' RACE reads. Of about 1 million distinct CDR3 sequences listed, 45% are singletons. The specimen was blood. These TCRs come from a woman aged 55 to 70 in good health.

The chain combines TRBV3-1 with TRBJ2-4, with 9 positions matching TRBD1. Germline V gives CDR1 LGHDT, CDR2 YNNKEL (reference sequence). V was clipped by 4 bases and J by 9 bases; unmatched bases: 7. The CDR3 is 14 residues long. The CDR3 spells CASSPRTGESIQYF. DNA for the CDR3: TGTGCCAGCAGCCCCCGGACAGGGGAGAGCATTCAGTACTTC.

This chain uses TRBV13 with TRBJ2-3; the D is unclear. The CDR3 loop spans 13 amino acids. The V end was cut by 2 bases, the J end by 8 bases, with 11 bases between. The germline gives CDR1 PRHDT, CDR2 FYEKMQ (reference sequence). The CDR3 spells CASSLRDVGTQYF. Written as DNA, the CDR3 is TGTGCCAGCAGCTTAAGGGATGTGGGTACGCAGTATTTT.

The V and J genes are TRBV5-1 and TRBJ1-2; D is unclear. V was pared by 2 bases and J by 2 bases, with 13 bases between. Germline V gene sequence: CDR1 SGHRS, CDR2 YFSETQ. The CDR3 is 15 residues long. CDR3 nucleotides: TGCGCCAGCAGCTTAGCTACGGGCCCGAACTATGGCTACACCTTC. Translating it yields CASSLATGPNYGYTF.

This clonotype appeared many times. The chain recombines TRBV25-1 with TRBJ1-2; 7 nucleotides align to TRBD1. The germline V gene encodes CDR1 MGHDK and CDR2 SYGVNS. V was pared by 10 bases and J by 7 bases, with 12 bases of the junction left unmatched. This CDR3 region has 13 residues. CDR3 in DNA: TGTGCCACCTCCCTGGACAGGTCGTCTGGCTACACCTTC. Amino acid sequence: CATSLDRSSGYTF.

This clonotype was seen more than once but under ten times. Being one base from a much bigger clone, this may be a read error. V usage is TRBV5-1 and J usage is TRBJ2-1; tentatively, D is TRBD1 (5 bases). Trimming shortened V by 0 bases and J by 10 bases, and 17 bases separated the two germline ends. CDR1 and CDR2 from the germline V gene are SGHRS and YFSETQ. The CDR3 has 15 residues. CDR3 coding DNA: TGCGCCAGCAGCTTGGGGGGCGGAAGCTCCTACGAGCAGTTCTTC. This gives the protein CASSLGGGSSYEQFF.

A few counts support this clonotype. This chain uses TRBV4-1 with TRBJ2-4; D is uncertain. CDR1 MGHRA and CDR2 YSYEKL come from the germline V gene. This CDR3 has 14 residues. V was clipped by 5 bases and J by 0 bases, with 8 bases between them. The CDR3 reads CASSFNQAKNIQYF. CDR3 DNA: TGCGCCAGCAGCTTTAATCAAGCCAAAAACATTCAGTACTTC.

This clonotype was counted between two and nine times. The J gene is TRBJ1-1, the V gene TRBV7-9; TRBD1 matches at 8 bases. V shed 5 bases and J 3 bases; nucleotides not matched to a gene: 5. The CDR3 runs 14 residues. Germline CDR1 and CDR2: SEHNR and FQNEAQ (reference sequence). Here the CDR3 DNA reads TGTGCCAGCAGCCAGTCAGGGGGCTACACTGAAGCTTTCTTT. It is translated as CASSQSGGYTEAFF.

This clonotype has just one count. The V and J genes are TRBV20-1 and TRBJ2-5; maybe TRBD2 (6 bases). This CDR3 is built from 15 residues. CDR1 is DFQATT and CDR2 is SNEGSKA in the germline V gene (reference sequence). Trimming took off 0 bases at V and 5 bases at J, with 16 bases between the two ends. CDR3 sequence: CSARDPRMGRETQYF. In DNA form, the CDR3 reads TGCAGTGCTAGAGATCCCCGGATGGGGAGGGAGACCCAGTACTTC.

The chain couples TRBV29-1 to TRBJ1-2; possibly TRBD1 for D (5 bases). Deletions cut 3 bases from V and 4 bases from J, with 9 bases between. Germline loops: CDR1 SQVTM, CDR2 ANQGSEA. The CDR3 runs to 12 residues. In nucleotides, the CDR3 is TGCAGCGTTGATAGGGGACTCTATGGCTACACCTTC. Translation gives CSVDRGLYGYTF.

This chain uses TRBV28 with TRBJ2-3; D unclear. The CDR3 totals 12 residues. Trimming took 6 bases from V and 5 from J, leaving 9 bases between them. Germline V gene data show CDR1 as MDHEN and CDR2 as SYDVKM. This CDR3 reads CASSPQQDTQYF. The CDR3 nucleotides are TGTGCCAGCAGCCCACAGCAAGATACGCAGTATTTT.

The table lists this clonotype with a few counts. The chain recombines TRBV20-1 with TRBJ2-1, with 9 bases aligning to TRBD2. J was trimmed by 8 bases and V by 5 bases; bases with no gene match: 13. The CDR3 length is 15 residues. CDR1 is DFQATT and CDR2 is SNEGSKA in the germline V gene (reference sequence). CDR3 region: CSARSGSALRDEQFF. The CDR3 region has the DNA TGCAGTGCTCGTAGCGGGAGTGCCCTTAGGGATGAGCAGTTCTTC.

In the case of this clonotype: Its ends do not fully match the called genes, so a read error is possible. Here the CDR3 reads CSATGGLNEQFF. The CDR3, as DNA: TGCAGTGCCACCGGGGGGCTCAATGAACAGTTCTTC. The chain joins TRBV20-1 to TRBJ2-1; D may be TRBD2 (7 bases). The CDR3 has 12 residues. Germline loops: CDR1 DFQATT, CDR2 SNEGSKA (reference sequence).

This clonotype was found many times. CDR3 protein: CASSSWDWIETYEQYF. The CDR3 bases are TGTGCCAGCAGCTCCTGGGACTGGATAGAAACCTACGAGCAGTACTTC. The chain carries TRBV21-1 and TRBJ2-7; the tabulated D call, TRBD2, remains unverified against the DNA. TRBV21-1 is given as a pseudogene. The CDR3 totals 16 residues.

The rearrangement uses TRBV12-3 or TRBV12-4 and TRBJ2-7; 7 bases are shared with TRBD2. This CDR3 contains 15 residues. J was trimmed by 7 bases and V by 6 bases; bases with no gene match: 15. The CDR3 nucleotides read TGTGCCAGCAGCACAACAGCGGGGCCGAGGAGAGAGCAGTACTTC. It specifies CASSTTAGPRREQYF.

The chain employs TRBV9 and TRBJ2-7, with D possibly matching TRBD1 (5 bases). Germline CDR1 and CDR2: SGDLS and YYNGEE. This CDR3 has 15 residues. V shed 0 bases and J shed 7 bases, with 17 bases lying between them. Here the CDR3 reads CASSVEGLGNNEQYF. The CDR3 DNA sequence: TGTGCCAGCAGCGTAGAGGGGCTAGGGAACAATGAGCAGTACTTC.

The CDR3 loop is CASRYNPGLAGSHEQYF. Written as DNA, the CDR3 is TGCGCCAGCAGATATAATCCGGGACTAGCGGGATCGCACGAGCAGTACTTC. The chain links TRBV5-1 to TRBJ2-1, with 13 bases identical to TRBD2. The DNA matches TRBJ2-7 better at its end, which makes the J call doubtful. CDR3 length: 17 amino acids. Per the germline V gene, CDR1 is SGHRS and CDR2 is YFSETQ.

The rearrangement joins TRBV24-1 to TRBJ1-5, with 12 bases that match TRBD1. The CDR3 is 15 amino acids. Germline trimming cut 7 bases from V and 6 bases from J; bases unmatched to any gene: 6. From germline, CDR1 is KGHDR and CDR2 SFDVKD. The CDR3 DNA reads TGTGCCACCAGCCCTGGGACAGGGGGCGTTCAGCCCCAGCATTTT. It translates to CATSPGTGGVQPQHF.

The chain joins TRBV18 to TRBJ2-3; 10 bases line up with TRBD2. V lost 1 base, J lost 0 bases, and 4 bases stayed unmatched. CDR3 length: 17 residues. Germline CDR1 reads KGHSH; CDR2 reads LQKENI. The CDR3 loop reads CASSPLGLAESTDTQYF. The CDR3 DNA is TGTGCCAGCTCACCACTCGGACTAGCGGAGAGCACAGATACGCAGTATTTT.

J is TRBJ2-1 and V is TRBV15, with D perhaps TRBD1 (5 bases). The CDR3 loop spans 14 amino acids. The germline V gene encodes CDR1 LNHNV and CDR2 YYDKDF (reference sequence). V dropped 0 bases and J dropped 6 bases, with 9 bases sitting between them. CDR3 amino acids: CATSRDGHGNEQFF. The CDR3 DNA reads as TGTGCCACCAGCAGAGATGGACACGGCAATGAGCAGTTCTTC.

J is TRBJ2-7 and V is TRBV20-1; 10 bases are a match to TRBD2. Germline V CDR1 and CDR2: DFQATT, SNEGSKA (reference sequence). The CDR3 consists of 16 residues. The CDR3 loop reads CSLSPFLAGVLYEQYF. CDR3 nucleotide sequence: TGCAGCCTAAGCCCGTTCCTAGCGGGAGTTTTGTACGAGCAGTACTTC.

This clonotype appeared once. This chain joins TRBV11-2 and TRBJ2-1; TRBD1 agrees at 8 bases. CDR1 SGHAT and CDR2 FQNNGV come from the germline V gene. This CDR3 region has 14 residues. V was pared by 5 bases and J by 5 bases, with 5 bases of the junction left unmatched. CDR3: CASSPQGANNEQFF. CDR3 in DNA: TGTGCCAGCAGCCCGCAGGGGGCAAACAATGAGCAGTTCTTC. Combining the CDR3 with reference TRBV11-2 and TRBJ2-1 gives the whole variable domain EAGVAQSPRYKIIEKRQSVAFWCNPISGHATLYWYQQILGQGPKLLIQFQNNGVVDDSQLPKDRFSAERLKGVDSTLKIQPAKLEDSAVYLCASSPQGANNEQFFGPGTRLTVL.

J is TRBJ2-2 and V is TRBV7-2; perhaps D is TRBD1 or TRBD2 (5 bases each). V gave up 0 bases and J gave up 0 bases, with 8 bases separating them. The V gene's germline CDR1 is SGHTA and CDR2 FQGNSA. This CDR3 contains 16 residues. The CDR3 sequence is CASSLAGTSNTGELFF. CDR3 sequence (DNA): TGTGCCAGCAGCTTAGCCGGGACCTCGAACACCGGGGAGCTGTTTTTT.

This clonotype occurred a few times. The CDR3 nucleotides are TGTGCCACCAGCAGAGATCAGGATTACGAGCAGTACTTC. Translating gives CATSRDQDYEQYF. The chain has TRBV15 and TRBJ2-7; no firm D call. Per the germline V gene, CDR1 is LNHNV and CDR2 is YYDKDF (reference sequence). V gave up 0 bases and J gave up 4 bases, with 7 bases separating them. This CDR3 has 13 residues.

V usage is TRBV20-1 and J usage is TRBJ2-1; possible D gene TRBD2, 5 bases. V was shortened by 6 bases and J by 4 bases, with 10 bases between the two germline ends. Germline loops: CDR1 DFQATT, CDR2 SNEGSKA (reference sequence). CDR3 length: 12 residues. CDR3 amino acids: CSALTRYNEQFF. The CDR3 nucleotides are TGCAGTGCACTTACTAGGTACAATGAGCAGTTCTTC.

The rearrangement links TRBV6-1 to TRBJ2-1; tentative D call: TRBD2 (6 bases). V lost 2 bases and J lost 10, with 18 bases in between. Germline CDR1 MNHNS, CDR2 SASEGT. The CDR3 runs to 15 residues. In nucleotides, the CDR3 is TGTGCCAGCAGTGAATCCGGGAGCCCCCTTGGGGAGCAGTTCTTC. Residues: CASSESGSPLGEQFF.

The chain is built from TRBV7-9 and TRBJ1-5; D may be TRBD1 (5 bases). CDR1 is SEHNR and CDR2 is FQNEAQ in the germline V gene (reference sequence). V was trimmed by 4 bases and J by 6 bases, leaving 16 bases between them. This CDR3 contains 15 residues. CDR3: CASSSDDRDAQPQHF. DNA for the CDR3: TGTGCCAGCAGCTCAGACGACAGAGACGCTCAGCCCCAGCATTTT.